This T cell receptor beta chain emerged from a study of blood T cell repertoires in COVID-19. Study at large: Acute and convalescent COVID-19 samples came from the United States, Italy and Spain. PBMCs, B-cell-depleted T cells, or T cells provided the cDNA or gDNA that made up the material.

Germline lookup yields CDR1 LGHDT and CDR2 YNNKEL (reference sequence). J was trimmed by 4 bases and V by 1 base; bases with no gene match: 3. The CDR3 runs 16 residues. In the original processing: Amplification from reference gene primers served as the basis for estimated nucleated cell counts. The data were produced by immunoSEQ multiplex PCR, yet TCRdb's version contains in-frame clones alone and is incomplete. Clonal size and the V and J genes are those of that table, whereas D and trimming came from the DNA. The sample carries 100,000 or so clones, approximately 90% recorded once. This TCR came from a human donor with active COVID-19. The donor label of this sample is uncertain. The chain combines TRBV3-1 (or the pseudogene TRBV3-2) with TRBJ2-7; 14 nucleotides align to TRBD2. Material: peripheral blood. CDR3 sequence reads: CASSQVGTSGGYEQYF. DNA of the CDR3: TGTGCCAGCAGCCAAGTGGGGACTAGCGGGGGTTACGAGCAGTACTTC.